The clone carrying this TCR beta chain was seen a few times. No antigen is known for it. With 5 bases removed from V and 0 bases from J, the gap between germline ends came to 12 bases. Germline V gives CDR1 SGHRS, CDR2 YFSETQ. This CDR3 has 15 amino acids. Unique molecular identifiers were used in preparing the TCRbeta library. TCRdb reprocessed the PCR reads with MiXCR, giving one entry per CDR3 protein. The sample shows 450,000 to 550,000 distinct CDR3 sequences, 10% to 12% of them seen only once. The record originates from a study of T-cell reconstitution after alpha-beta-depleted transplantation in children. Study-wide results and limits: T-cell numbers and diversity one year post-transplant derived largely from freshly generated T cells. Several hundred expanded graft clones reportedly were the source of alpha-beta T cells about two months after transplant. Surviving recipient T cells and intrathymic progenitors accounted for some patients' high TCRbeta diversity at day 60.

The sequences come from PBMCs, mostly from graft donor cells, collected 180 days after TCRalphabeta/CD19-depleted stem cell transplant. The sequence was collected from a female patient between 2 and 15 years old who had a stem cell transplant for aplastic anemia, so the T cells may come from the graft donor. The V gene is TRBV5-1, the J gene TRBJ1-3, with no clear D. CDR3 DNA sequence: TGCGCCAGCAGTTATAGATCCAGCTCTGGAAACACCATATATTTT. This gives the protein CASSYRSSSGNTIYF.